Listed below are T cell receptor beta chains from one sample, sequenced in a study of metastatic and nonmetastatic thyroid tumors. With MiXCR, TCRdb called clones anew from the PCR reads. Of 15,000 or so clones detected, around 28% appear once; the ten largest clones hold 45% to 55%. What was sequenced was tumor tissue. The receptors come from a male donor with papillary thyroid cancer or a benign thyroid nodule (not recorded which). Some clones in this sample may be carry-over from other donors' samples. The CDR3 runs from the conserved cysteine through the conserved F or W. D genes are given only for firm matches. The size field is filled for only some rows; it gives once, few, many or a size class.

TRBV6-1	13	TRBD1	few	TRBJ1-3	CASAGQSGNTIYF	TGTGCCAGCGCGGGACAGTCTGGAAACACCATATATTTT
TRBV10-2	16	NA	once	TRBJ2-5	CASSEGGGGREETQYF	TGCGCCAGCAGTGAAGGGGGCGGGGGAAGGGAAGAGACCCAGTACTTC
TRBV5-1	15	NA	NA	TRBJ1-2	CASSLAEGVVYGYTF	TGCGCCAGCAGCTTGGCCGAGGGGGTGGTCTATGGCTACACCTTC
TRBV15	15	NA	many	TRBJ1-5	CATSRDRGANQPQHF	TGTGCCACCAGCAGAGATAGGGGGGCCAATCAGCCCCAGCATTTT
TRBV6-5	15	TRBD2	NA	TRBJ2-7	CASSYASGNYYEQYF	TGTGCCAGCAGTTACGCTAGCGGGAATTATTACGAGCAGTACTTC
TRBV6-1	15	TRBD2	many	TRBJ2-7	CASSPRTSGSFKQYF	TGTGCCAGCAGTCCAAGGACTAGCGGGAGCTTTAAGCAGTACTTC
TRBV6-2/TRBV6-3	14	NA	NA	TRBJ2-3	CASRLQRSTDTQYF	TGTGCCAGCAGGTTGCAGCGGAGCACAGATACGCAGTATTTT
TRBV15	14	NA	NA	TRBJ1-2	CATSSPQGCYGYTF	TGTGCCACCAGCAGTCCCCAGGGTTGTTATGGCTACACCTTC
TRBV19	14	TRBD1	many	TRBJ1-5	CASSITGGNQPQHF	TGTGCCAGTAGTATCACAGGGGGGAATCAGCCCCAGCATTTT
TRBV14	17	TRBD2	many	TRBJ2-1	CASSLFPGASGINEQFF	TGTGCCAGCAGCCTGTTTCCGGGGGCTAGCGGGATCAATGAGCAGTTCTTC
TRBV7-2	12	NA	few	TRBJ2-7	CASSLNPYEQYF	TGTGCCAGCAGCCTGAACCCCTACGAGCAGTACTTC
TRBV5-6	16	NA	many	TRBJ2-4	CASSQIEQGYKNIQYF	TGTGCCAGCAGCCAGATCGAACAGGGTTACAAAAACATTCAGTACTTC
TRBV3-1	14	TRBD1	once	TRBJ1-2	CASSQATGVDGYTF	TGTGCCAGCAGCCAGGCAACAGGGGTTGATGGCTACACCTTC
TRBV6-2/TRBV6-3	13	TRBD1	NA	TRBJ1-6	CASSYDRGSPLHF	TGTGCCAGCAGTTACGACAGGGGTTCACCCCTCCACTTT
TRBV6-1	17	TRBD2	many	TRBJ2-5	CASSPQPRTRQQETQYF	TGTGCCAGCAGCCCCCAGCCCCGGACTAGACAACAAGAGACCCAGTACTTC
TRBV11-1	19	TRBD2	NA	TRBJ2-3	CASSRRGGSGRAEVDTQYF	TGTGCCAGCAGCCGCCGCGGGGGTAGCGGGAGGGCCGAGGTAGATACGCAGTATTTT
TRBV28	16	NA	NA	TRBJ2-5	CASLLRRGSGGETQKF	TGTGCCAGCCTCCTCAGGCGGGGGTCAGGGGGGGAGACCCAGAAATTC
TRBV11-2	14	TRBD1	NA	TRBJ2-5	CASSFNRGKETQYF	TGTGCCAGCAGCTTTAACAGGGGCAAAGAGACCCAGTACTTC
TRBV7-2	14	NA	many	TRBJ2-7	CASSPIALGYEQYF	TGTGCCAGCAGCCCAATAGCCCTGGGCTACGAACAGTACTTC
TRBV11-2	15	NA	many	TRBJ2-1	CASGAGVSSYNEQFF	TGTGCCAGCGGAGCGGGCGTGAGCTCCTACAATGAGCAGTTCTTC
TRBV25-1	20	TRBD1	NA	TRBJ2-3	CASPPPGAITLDRYTDTQYF	TGTGCCAGCCCCCCCCCTGGGGCAATCACGCTGGACAGGTACACAGATACGCAGTATTTT
TRBV2	14	NA	NA	TRBJ2-3	CDSSLAPRTDPQYF	TGTGACAGCAGTTTAGCCCCCCGCACAGATCCGCAGTATTTT
TRBV12-3/TRBV12-4	13	NA	few	TRBJ1-2	CASSRPQTGGYTF	TGTGCCAGCAGCCGCCCACAGACCGGGGGCTACACCTTC
TRBV18	14	NA	NA	TRBJ1-6	CASSLGPESSPLHF	TGTGCCAGCTCACTGGGACCAGAGAGTTCACCCCTCCACTTT
TRBV12-3/TRBV12-4	16	NA	once	TRBJ2-7	CASSQPAWEGRYEQYF	TGTGCCAGCAGTCAGCCCGCCTGGGAAGGGCGCTACGAGCAGTACTTC
TRBV6-1	14	NA	NA	TRBJ2-1	CGCSEQELSNEQFF	TGTGGCTGCAGTGAACAGGAACTCAGCAATGAGCAGTTCTTC
TRBV30	16	TRBD1	many	TRBJ1-6	CAWGTRGQGVNSPLHF	TGTGCCTGGGGGACCCGGGGACAGGGGGTTAATTCACCCCTCCACTTT
TRBV6-1	13	TRBD1	NA	TRBJ1-1	CASTRTGRTEAFF	TGTGCCAGCACTAGGACAGGGAGGACTGAAGCTTTCTTT
TRBV6-2/TRBV6-3	14	NA	NA	TRBJ2-7	CASSYPSLTYEQYF	TGTGCCAGCAGTTACCCCAGCCTCACCTACGAGCAGTACTTC